The source of this T cell receptor beta chain is a study of T cells expressing NK-cell markers. Findings and limits, study-wide: Roughly 6 donors had dominant NKG2C+ clonotypes that comprised about 1.0-8% of their CD8+ T cells.

Note on this clonotype: Its cognate antigen is unknown.

The CDR3 runs 18 residues. CDR1 LGHNA and CDR2 YSLEER come from the germline V gene. TCRdb reprocessed the 5' RACE reads, with one entry per CDR3 protein and no DNA. The sample data list 550,000 to 600,000 distinct CDR3 sequences. V gene TRBV4-3 combines with J gene TRBJ2-1; with no DNA, the TCRdb D assignment of TRBD2 cannot be verified. The sample comprised blood T cells: a sorted CD56 or NKG2C T cell subset, CD4+ or CD8+ T cells, or bulk PBMC T cells (not recorded which). The receptor's source is a man aged 18 to 30 in good health. CDR3 protein: CASSQDLASGFTYNEQFF.